The 13 T cell receptor beta chains reported below all come from one sample, sequenced in a study of T cell repertoires in cytomegalovirus infection. These receptors' antigens are unknown. TCRdb itself ran the reads through MiXCR, one entry per CDR3 protein. In the table there are under 120,000 distinct CDR3 sequences, over 40% of which are singletons. The sample was CD8+ T cells from cultured PBMCs, taken from culture after CMV antigen stimulation. These TCRs come from a human donor in good health (CMV status not recorded). Some clones in this sample may be carry-over from other donors' samples.

The V gene is TRBV12-3 or TRBV12-4, the J gene TRBJ1-2, with 12 bases aligning to TRBD1. CDR3 length: 15 amino acids. V lost 6 bases to trimming and J lost 8 bases; unmatched junction nucleotides: 10. The CDR3 DNA sequence: TGTGCCAGCAGCCCGGTGGGACAGGGGGCGGGAGGCTACACCTTC. Translated, it gives CASSPVGQGAGGYTF.

V usage is TRBV7-9 and J usage is TRBJ2-2; 9 nucleotides align to TRBD2. Germline CDR1 and CDR2: SEHNR and FQNEAQ (reference sequence). The CDR3 sequence is 17 residues long. The junction had 11 bases not matched to a gene; V was cut back by 5 bases and J by 4 bases. CDR3 amino acids: CASSPVELAGPTGELFF. CDR3 DNA: TGTGCCAGCAGCCCGGTTGAGCTAGCGGGGCCCACCGGGGAGCTGTTTTTT. The variable domain in full, completed from reference TRBV7-9 and TRBJ2-2, reads DTGVSQNPRHKITKRGQNVTFRCDPISEHNRLYWYRQTLGQGPEFLTYFQNEAQLEKSRLLSDRFSAERPKGSFSTLEIQRTEQGDSAMYLCASSPVELAGPTGELFFGEGSRLTVL.

This clonotype was recorded a few times. The CDR3 nucleotides read TGTGCCAGTACCTGGGGGGGACAGAACTATGGCTACACCTTC. Its protein product is CASTWGGQNYGYTF. The gene calls are TRBV19 and TRBJ1-2; 7 bases match TRBD1. In germline, CDR1 is LNHDA, CDR2 SQIVND (reference sequence). J lost 2 bases, V lost 7 bases, and 7 bases had no gene match. This CDR3 spans 14 amino acids.

This clonotype occurred a few times. The V call is TRBV12-3 or TRBV12-4, the J call TRBJ1-1; D is ambiguous. This CDR3 contains 13 residues. Trimming stripped 2 bases from V and 1 base from J, with 5 bases between. The CDR3 here is CASSLKGNTEAFF. The CDR3 nucleotides are TGTGCCAGCAGTTTAAAGGGGAACACTGAAGCTTTCTTT.

The chain employs TRBV7-9 and TRBJ2-7; D remains ambiguous. V shed 5 bases and J shed 3 bases, with 5 bases lying between them. Germline V gene lookup returns CDR1 SEHNR and CDR2 FQNEAQ (reference sequence). CDR3 length: 11 amino acids. Written as DNA, the CDR3 is TGTGCCAGCAGCGGATTCTACGAGCAGTACTTC. This translates into CASSGFYEQYF.

This clonotype was found many times. This chain joins TRBV28 and TRBJ2-5; unclear D gene. Germline assignment: CDR1 MDHEN and CDR2 SYDVKM. V shed 6 bases and J shed 5 bases, with 22 bases lying between them. The CDR3 extends over 16 amino acids. Here the CDR3 reads CASSPSGEILTETQYF. In nucleotides, the CDR3 is TGTGCCAGCAGCCCGTCGGGTGAAATTCTTACGGAGACCCAGTACTTC.

In this sample, this clonotype turned up a few times. The chain couples TRBV7-6 to TRBJ2-7, with TRBD1 matching over 8 bases. This CDR3 has 14 amino acids. Per germline, CDR1 SGHVS and CDR2 FNYEAQ. J was trimmed by 4 bases and V by 5 bases; bases with no gene match: 7. CDR3 sequence: CASSAGTGYYEQYF. The CDR3 nucleotides read TGTGCCAGCAGCGCCGGGACAGGTTATTACGAGCAGTACTTC.

The chain couples TRBV19 to TRBJ2-5, with 10 bases aligning to TRBD1. Germline loops: CDR1 LNHDA, CDR2 SQIVND (reference sequence). The CDR3 loop spans 17 amino acids. V dropped 9 bases and J dropped 2; count of bases not matched to a gene: 15. DNA for the CDR3: TGTGCCAGCTCCTCCGGGACAGGGGTCGGGTTACAAGAGACCCAGTACTTC. Translation: CASSSGTGVGLQETQYF.

The chain carries TRBV4-1 and TRBJ1-1; D is unresolved. V lost 3 bases and J 1 base, leaving 6 bases between the germline ends. Germline V gene lookup returns CDR1 MGHRA and CDR2 YSYEKL. The CDR3 totals 13 residues. The CDR3 coding sequence is TGCGCCAGCAGCCAGACAACGAACACTGAAGCTTTCTTT. Its protein product is CASSQTTNTEAFF.

CDR3 coding DNA: TGTGCCAGCAGAATAACAGGGGGCGACTTGGAGTACAATGAGCAGTTCTTC. Its protein product is CASRITGGDLEYNEQFF. This sequence joins TRBV6-1 and TRBJ2-1, with TRBD1 matching over 9 bases. CDR1 is MNHNS and CDR2 is SASEGT in the germline V gene. The CDR3 is 17 residues long. After removal of 6 bases from V and 4 bases from J, the junction contained 13 bases not matched to a gene.

The rearrangement joins TRBV4-1 to TRBJ1-5, with 8 positions matching TRBD1. The CDR3 has 15 residues. Germline V gives CDR1 MGHRA, CDR2 YSYEKL. J gave up 5 bases and V 4 bases, and 7 bases lay outside the gene matches. CDR3 sequence: CASSLTRTGYQPQHF. CDR3 DNA: TGCGCCAGCAGCCTTACCCGGACAGGGTATCAGCCCCAGCATTTT.

This clonotype has more than one count but fewer than ten. The rearrangement uses TRBV14 and TRBJ2-7, with D possibly being TRBD1 or TRBD2 (5 bases each). This CDR3 region has 14 residues. Germline CDR1 reads SGHDN; CDR2 reads FVKESK. Between the trimmed V and J ends, which lost 1 base and 1 base, there was a span of 8 bases. The CDR3 bases are TGTGCCAGCAGCCAAGTTGGGGGATCCTACGAGCAGTACTTC. Amino acids: CASSQVGGSYEQYF.

This clonotype appeared a few times. The J gene is TRBJ2-2, the V gene TRBV7-2; D may correspond to TRBD1 or TRBD2 (6 bases each). The ends were cut back, 2 bases at V and 5 bases at J, with 12 bases in the middle. There are 15 residues in the CDR3. Per germline, CDR1 SGHTA and CDR2 FQGNSA. The CDR3 here is CASSLMGAGTGELFF. The CDR3 nucleotides are TGTGCCAGCAGCTTAATGGGGGCGGGGACCGGGGAGCTGTTTTTT.